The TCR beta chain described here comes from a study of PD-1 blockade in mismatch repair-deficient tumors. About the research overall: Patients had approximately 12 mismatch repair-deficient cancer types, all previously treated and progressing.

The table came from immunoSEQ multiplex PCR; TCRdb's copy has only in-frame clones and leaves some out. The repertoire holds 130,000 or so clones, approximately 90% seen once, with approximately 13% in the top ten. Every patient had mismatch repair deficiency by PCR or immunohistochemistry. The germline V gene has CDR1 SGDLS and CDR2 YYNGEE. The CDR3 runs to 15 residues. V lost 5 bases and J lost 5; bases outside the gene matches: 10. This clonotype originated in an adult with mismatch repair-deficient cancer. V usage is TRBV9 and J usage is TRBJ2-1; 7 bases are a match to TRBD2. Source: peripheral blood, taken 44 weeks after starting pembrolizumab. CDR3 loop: CASSRRGLADNEQFF. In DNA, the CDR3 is TGTGCCAGCAGTCGGCGAGGGCTAGCGGACAATGAGCAGTTCTTC.